This T cell receptor (beta chain) was obtained from a study of cytomegalovirus exposure and HLA in healthy donors. Turning to the study itself: Earlier, 100 million or so unique TCR beta sequences were recovered from 170 million or so T cells by an analysis.

Turning to this clone: Its matching antigen is unknown.

In the PCR, 60 Vbeta and 13 Jbeta primers were used. Clones were read by immunoSEQ multiplex PCR, and TCRdb kept only the in-frame ones, dropping some. The top ten clones hold around 2% of a sample with about 130,000 clones, around 76% of them seen once. CDR1 and CDR2 from the germline V gene are MNHNY and SVGAGI (reference sequence). Deletions cut 4 bases from V and 3 bases from J, with 12 bases between. The CDR3 spans 14 residues. General study findings and limits: For presence/absence analyses, sequencing depth was assumed to be roughly uniform across donors. An analysis done earlier found most TCR beta V segments productive about 90% or about 30% of the time.

V is TRBV6-6 and J is TRBJ2-5; D might be TRBD2 (7 bases). The TCR sequence derives from a woman aged 45-59 years in good health and CMV-seronegative. Sequenced material: PBMCs. This CDR3 is CASSSEGGKETQYF. The CDR3 region has the DNA TGTGCCAGCAGTTCTGAGGGGGGGAAAGAGACCCAGTACTTC.